Listed here are 27 T cell receptor beta chains from one sample, sequenced in a study of blood T cells in healthy people across ages (dated by TCRdb to about 2015). The library was built by means of 5' RACE. The listed sequencing device is Illumina HiSeq 2500. A second PCR of about 6 to 11 cycles was performed with a sample-barcoded 5' primer and a J-beta primer mix. Through fastp at Q25 and MiXCR, TCRdb rebuilt clones from the public reads, retaining in-frame beta chains. CDR3 protein duplicates are merged, each entry listing the most common genes and DNA. This sample gives 540,000 or so distinct CDR3 sequences in total; roughly 43% of them show up just once. The top ten constitute roughly 24% of the sample. Sequencing was carried out using blood. The origin of the receptors is a man aged 80 or over in good health.

V and J are TRBV5-1 and TRBJ1-2; 7 bases match TRBD1. CDR1 SGHRS and CDR2 YFSETQ come from the germline V gene. CDR3 length equals 15 residues. V lost 3 bases to trimming and J lost 8 bases; unmatched junction nucleotides: 13. The CDR3 here is CASSWIQGRESGYTF. CDR3 nucleotides: TGCGCCAGCAGCTGGATACAGGGGAGGGAGAGCGGCTACACCTTC.

This clonotype was counted only a few times. CDR3 protein: CASSRKGGFVETQYF. The CDR3, as DNA: TGTGCCAGCAGCCGGAAGGGCGGTTTTGTGGAGACCCAGTACTTC. This chain joins TRBV5-4 and TRBJ2-5; no firm D call. Germline V gives CDR1 SGHNT, CDR2 YYREEE (reference sequence). This CDR3 has 15 residues. V lost 4 bases to trimming and J lost 5 bases, with 18 bases between them.

The J gene is TRBJ2-5, the V gene TRBV5-4, with 8 bases fitting TRBD2. The CDR3 has 15 amino acids. CDR1 and CDR2 from the germline V gene are SGHNT and YYREEE (reference sequence). After removal of 0 bases from V and 5 bases from J, the junction contained 6 bases not matched to a gene. In DNA, the CDR3 is TGTGCCAGCAGCTTGGACACAAAGCGGGAGGAGACCCAGTACTTC. Amino acid sequence: CASSLDTKREETQYF. Combining the CDR3 with reference TRBV5-4 and TRBJ2-5 gives the whole variable domain ETGVTQSPTHLIKTRGQQVTLRCSSQSGHNTVSWYQQALGQGPQFIFQYYREEENGRGNFPPRFSGLQFPNYSSELNVNALELDDSALYLCASSLDTKREETQYFGPGTRLLVL.

Notes on this clonotype: A read error may explain this, as a much larger clone is one base away. This chain links TRBV29-1 with TRBJ2-1; 11 bases are shared with TRBD2. The better agreement between TRBJ2-7 and the DNA end casts doubt on the J call. CDR1 is SQVTM and CDR2 is ANQGSEA in the germline V gene. The CDR3 covers 14 residues. This chain's CDR3 is CSSTRLAGYNEQYF. As DNA, the CDR3 is TGCAGCTCTACCCGACTAGCGGGATACAATGAGCAGTACTTC.

This clonotype was recorded many times. CDR3 nucleotide sequence: TGTGCCAGCAGTTTAAAGACTAGCGGGAGCCGCGAGCAGTACTTC. Translation: CASSLKTSGSREQYF. This chain joins TRBV6-6 and TRBJ2-7; TRBD2 matches at 12 bases. The CDR3 is 15 amino acids. The J segment lost 6 bases and the V segment lost 4 bases, leaving 7 bases of the junction unmatched. The germline gives CDR1 MNHNY, CDR2 SVGAGI (reference sequence).

This chain links TRBV7-2 with TRBJ2-5; D possibly matches TRBD1 or TRBD2 (6 bases each). The CDR3 sequence is 14 residues long. V lost 2 bases to trimming and J lost 3 bases, with 10 bases between them. Germline lookup yields CDR1 SGHTA and CDR2 FQGNSA. The DNA for the CDR3 is TGTGCCAGCAGCTTACAGAGGGGGGAAGAGACCCAGTACTTC. This translates into CASSLQRGEETQYF.

This chain connects TRBV5-1 to TRBJ2-1, with TRBD2 identical over 9 bases. Germline-derived CDR1 and CDR2 are SGHRS and YFSETQ. After removal of 1 base from V and 6 bases from J, the junction contained 8 bases not matched to a gene. There are 16 residues in the CDR3. The CDR3 loop reads CASSLPAGGVVNEQFF. The CDR3 DNA reads as TGCGCCAGCAGCTTGCCTGCGGGGGGGGTCGTCAATGAGCAGTTCTTC.

In its sample, this clonotype was seen once. Here the CDR3 reads CASSSGTSGTLWDEQFF. CDR3 in DNA: TGCGCCAGCAGCAGCGGGACTAGCGGGACTCTCTGGGATGAGCAGTTCTTC. The chain carries TRBV5-1 and TRBJ2-1; 13 positions match TRBD2. J lost 8 bases, V lost 4 bases, and 12 bases had no gene match. The CDR3 is made up of 17 amino acids. Germline loops: CDR1 SGHRS, CDR2 YFSETQ.

This clonotype was observed many times. The genes are TRBV6-5 and TRBJ1-6, with 7 nucleotides matching TRBD1. Germline lookup yields CDR1 MNHEY and CDR2 SVGAGI. The CDR3 has 14 amino acids. V was pared by 5 bases and J by 6 bases, with 4 bases of the junction left unmatched. CDR3 amino acids: CASSKDRPNSPLHF. CDR3 nucleotides: TGTGCCAGCAGTAAGGACAGGCCTAATTCACCCCTCCACTTT.

This clonotype was observed once. V gene TRBV12-3 or TRBV12-4 combines with J gene TRBJ2-5, with D possibly TRBD2 on 5 matching bases. The CDR3 has 14 amino acids. The ends were cut back, 6 bases at V and 5 bases at J, with 16 bases in the middle. CDR3 region: CASRMDSSRETQYF. The CDR3 DNA is TGTGCCAGCAGGATGGACTCCTCGCGGGAGACCCAGTACTTC.

This chain connects TRBV7-2 to TRBJ2-3; 10 bases map to TRBD2. The CDR3 loop spans 16 amino acids. The germline V gene encodes CDR1 SGHTA and CDR2 FQGNSA. With V trimmed by 4 bases and J by 7 bases, 11 bases remained unmatched. CDR3 sequence reads: CASSSTSGTTKNTQYF. The CDR3 coding sequence is TGTGCCAGCAGCTCAACTAGCGGGACTACTAAAAATACGCAGTATTTT.

The chain is built from TRBV28 and TRBJ2-3; 8 bases are shared with TRBD2. V lost 7 bases and J lost 3; bases outside the gene matches: 9. CDR3 length: 15 amino acids. The germline CDR1 and CDR2 sequences are MDHEN and SYDVKM. This chain's CDR3 is CASNGPGGRTDTQYF. The CDR3, as DNA: TGTGCCAGCAACGGACCGGGGGGGCGAACAGATACGCAGTATTTT.

There are a few counts of this clonotype. CDR3 nucleotides: TGCAGTGCTAGTAAAGTTAGCGGGGGAAGTGATACGCAGTATTTT. The encoded protein is CSASKVSGGSDTQYF. This rearrangement joins TRBV20-1 to TRBJ2-3; 9 positions match TRBD2. The V segment lost 3 bases and the J segment 6 bases; nucleotides outside the gene matches: 10. Germline-derived CDR1 and CDR2 are DFQATT and SNEGSKA (reference sequence). The CDR3 contains 15 residues.

The chain joins TRBV24-1 to TRBJ1-5; no definite D call. CDR3 length: 16 amino acids. Germline V lookup: CDR1 KGHDR, CDR2 SFDVKD. V lost 1 base and J lost 4, with 13 bases in between. The CDR3 DNA reads TGTGCCACCAGTGATTTTCCTCCCGGACTGAATCAGCCCCAGCATTTT. It specifies CATSDFPPGLNQPQHF.

This clonotype was detected once. The rearrangement uses TRBV4-1 and TRBJ2-5, with a tentative D call TRBD2 (5 bases). CDR3 length: 15 residues. V was shortened by 6 bases and J by 1 base, with 15 bases between the two germline ends. Germline CDR1 is MGHRA and CDR2 is YSYEKL. The CDR3 nucleotides are TGCGCCAGCAGTCGGACCTGGACTTTCCAAGAGACCCAGTACTTC. This gives the protein CASSRTWTFQETQYF.

This rearrangement joins TRBV12-3 or TRBV12-4 to TRBJ1-5; possible D gene TRBD1, 6 bases. The V end lost 3 bases, the J end lost 7 bases, and 16 bases lay between the germline ends. The CDR3 is made up of 15 amino acids. The CDR3, as DNA: TGTGCCAGCAGTTTCGGATCACAGGGAAGCCAGCCCCAGCATTTT. Translation gives CASSFGSQGSQPQHF.

This clonotype was picked up a small number of times. V and J are TRBV6-2 or TRBV6-3 and TRBJ2-5, with 7 bases fitting TRBD1. V gave up 7 bases and J gave up 5 bases; unmatched junction bases: 7. Germline V gene sequence: CDR1 MNHEY, CDR2 SVGEGT. The length of the CDR3 is 13 residues. The CDR3 bases are TGTGCCAGCAACGACAGGGTGTACGAGACCCAGTACTTC. It translates to CASNDRVYETQYF.

This clonotype was found a few times. This chain joins TRBV29-1 and TRBJ2-1; D perhaps matches TRBD2 (5 bases). In germline, CDR1 is SQVTM, CDR2 ANQGSEA. This CDR3 has 12 residues. V shed 4 bases and J shed 9 bases, with 13 bases lying between them. The CDR3 is CSVVWNRGEQFF. CDR3 bases: TGCAGCGTTGTTTGGAACCGGGGTGAGCAGTTCTTC.

The chain carries TRBV15 and TRBJ2-2; 7 positions agree with TRBD2. CDR1 and CDR2 (germline): LNHNV, YYDKDF (reference sequence). This CDR3 contains 13 residues. V shed 5 bases and J 4 bases; nucleotides not matched to a gene: 1. The CDR3 DNA sequence: TGTGCCACCAGCGGGAGGGTCACCGGGGAGCTGTTTTTT. Translating it yields CATSGRVTGELFF. The full variable domain, its missing parts supplied by reference TRBV15 and TRBJ2-2, is DAMVIQNPRYQVTQFGKPVTLSCSQTLNHNVMYWYQQKSSQAPKLLFHYYDKDFNNEADTPDNFQSRRPNTSFCFLDIRSPGLGDTAMYLCATSGRVTGELFFGEGSRLTVL.

The table lists this clonotype with a few counts. J is TRBJ1-2 and V is TRBV4-3; TRBD1 aligns across 9 bases. V gave up 0 bases and J gave up 4 bases; unmatched junction bases: 9. The CDR3 has 17 amino acids. CDR1 LGHNA and CDR2 YSLEER come from the germline V gene. Here the CDR3 DNA reads TGCGCCAGCAGCCAAGATCCGGGACAGGGATTTATCTATGGCTACACCTTC. Amino acids: CASSQDPGQGFIYGYTF.

This sequence joins TRBV11-3 and TRBJ2-7, with a weak D call TRBD2 (6 bases). CDR1 is SGHNT, CDR2 YENEEA, per germline. CDR3 length: 15 amino acids. The V and J ends lost 3 bases and 0 bases respectively, with 12 bases between them. The CDR3 nucleotides are TGTGCCAGCAGCTTCTCGGCGGGGCCCTCCTACGAGCAGTACTTC. This sequence encodes CASSFSAGPSYEQYF.

V usage is TRBV4-3 and J usage is TRBJ2-5; D perhaps matches TRBD1 (5 bases). CDR3 length: 14 amino acids. V was cut by 0 bases and J by 6 bases, with 11 bases left in between. CDR1 and CDR2 from the germline V gene are LGHNA and YSLEER. CDR3 sequence reads: CASSQDSQGQTQYF. The CDR3 coding sequence is TGCGCCAGCAGCCAAGATTCGCAGGGCCAGACCCAGTACTTC.

The chain joins TRBV30 to TRBJ1-5; D ambiguous. The CDR3 contains 13 residues. CDR1 is GTSNPN and CDR2 is SVGIG in the germline V gene (reference sequence). V was trimmed by 0 bases and J by 5 bases, leaving 8 bases between them. The CDR3 loop reads CAWSVGIDQPQHF. CDR3 bases: TGTGCCTGGAGTGTGGGCATAGATCAGCCCCAGCATTTT. The complete variable domain, with remaining parts taken from reference TRBV30 and TRBJ1-5, reads SQTIHQWPATLVQPVGSPLSLECTVEGTSNPNLYWYRQAAGRGLQLLFYSVGIGQISSEVPQNLSASRPQDRQFILSSKKLLLSDSGFYLCAWSVGIDQPQHFGDGTRLSIL.

Here the CDR3 DNA reads TGCAGCGTTCGCAGGGGGGACTATGGCTACACCTTC. As protein: CSVRRGDYGYTF. The chain has TRBV29-1 and TRBJ1-2; 7 bases line up with TRBD1. V was pared by 5 bases and J by 3 bases, with 3 bases of the junction left unmatched. The germline V gene encodes CDR1 SQVTM and CDR2 ANQGSEA. This CDR3 is built from 12 residues.

This clonotype showed up many times. V usage is TRBV6-6 and J usage is TRBJ2-7; maybe TRBD1 (5 bases). V gave up 0 bases and J gave up 6 bases, with 12 bases separating them. Germline V CDR1 and CDR2: MNHNY, SVGAGI (reference sequence). The CDR3 is 14 residues long. CDR3 nucleotides: TGTGCCAGCAGTTACTCGAGGCAGGGTCGCGAGCAGTACTTC. Its protein is CASSYSRQGREQYF.

This clonotype was seen repeatedly, ten times or more. The chain couples TRBV6-5 to TRBJ1-5; 7 bases map to TRBD1. With V trimmed by 5 bases and J by 9 bases, 7 bases remained unmatched. In germline, CDR1 is MNHEY, CDR2 SVGAGI. This CDR3 is 13 amino acids long. This CDR3 reads CASSQQGSRPQHF. Here the CDR3 DNA reads TGTGCCAGCAGTCAACAGGGGAGTCGGCCCCAGCATTTT.

The gene calls are TRBV29-1 and TRBJ1-2, with TRBD1 matching 8 bases. J gave up 4 bases and V 6 bases, and 7 bases lay outside the gene matches. This CDR3 has 13 residues. Germline V gene data show CDR1 as SQVTM and CDR2 as ANQGSEA. The CDR3 sequence: CSVTGTGPYGYTF. CDR3 DNA: TGCAGCGTCACCGGGACAGGCCCCTATGGCTACACCTTC.